Listed here is a single T cell receptor beta chain. It lacks a known antigen. No qualities accompany the bases; no much larger clone lies one base away. The germline V gene gives CDR1 as MGHRA and CDR2 as YSYEKL. Trimming removed 8 bases from V and 6 bases from J, leaving 20 bases between the germline ends. From the cysteine through the phenylalanine, the CDR3 covers 14 amino acids. The retained sequence is limited to the CDR3, 42 bases, with the frame set at the first base. The data derive from a study of CD8 T cells in ankylosing spondylitis (TCRdb year 2017). The study in broad terms: The study set out to find disease-linked TCR variants by profiling T cell receptor beta repertoires in ankylosing spondylitis patients and healthy donors. The full study cohort was made up of about two dozen ankylosing spondylitis patients and fewer than 120 healthy donors. Peripheral blood samples were taken, and synovial fluid was additionally collected from ankylosing spondylitis patients.

Synovial fluid samples were paired with blood samples taken from the same ankylosing spondylitis patients. Paper-wide results and their limitations: According to the report, matched synovial fluid samples from ankylosing spondylitis patients were significantly enriched for the disease-linked clones. Some TCR beta motif variants had previously been reported in synovial fluid and blood of reactive arthritis patients, which suggested common disease-initiation mechanisms. A TCR beta motif of several highly homologous amino acid variants appeared characteristic of blood from ankylosing spondylitis patients. The disease-linked clones had a CD8+ phenotype and were found at relatively low frequencies in peripheral blood.

TCRdb records Illumina HiSeq 2500 as the sequencer. TCR beta libraries were prepared by quantitative 5'-RACE with molecular barcodes. On the study's bioinformatics: To identify disease-linked TCR variants, a new computational method was used, one built on a probabilistic model of VDJ rearrangement. In TCRdb, the public reads were trimmed at Q25 with fastp and aligned with MiXCR, with productive beta chains retained. Here each entry gathers all rows of one CDR3 protein and keeps the most common genes and DNA. The authors' filters were not applied to this entry. This sample holds about 160,000 distinct CDR3 sequences; roughly 44% were observed only once. Of the sample, approximately 16% is held by the ten largest clones.

Sequencing was carried out using synovial fluid, either unsorted or a sorted T cell fraction (not recorded which). The rearranged segments are TRBV4-1 and TRBJ2-7; the D gene is not confidently resolved. The TCR was taken from a male donor with ankylosing spondylitis. The DNA sequence is TGCGCCAGCGCAAGGGTGGGCCCTTCTACCGAGCAGTACTTC. Translated, this gives CASARVGPSTEQYF.